The clone carrying this T cell receptor beta chain was detected only once. Its matching antigen is unknown. The sample is drawn from a study of cytomegalovirus exposure and HLA in healthy donors. Findings and caveats of the study: The later analysis indicated that the majority of CMV-associated TCR beta chains appeared HLA-restricted. The authors later found HLA-associated TCR beta chains more clonally expanded than equally common others. A later look showed TCR association rates differing by HLA locus, highest for DRB1 and lowest for HLA-C.

13 Jbeta primers and 60 Vbeta primers were used for the PCR. Clones were read by immunoSEQ multiplex PCR, and TCRdb kept only the in-frame ones, dropping some. The sample lists about 150,000 clones; 80% were seen once. The junction had 14 bases not matched to a gene; V was cut back by 5 bases and J by 2 bases. Per the germline V gene, CDR1 is MNHEY and CDR2 is SMNVEV (reference sequence). The CDR3 loop spans 18 amino acids. The chain uses TRBV27 and TRBJ2-7; 11 bases map to TRBD2. Sequencing was done on a sample of PBMCs. The TCR comes from a woman aged 45-65 years in good health and CMV-seropositive. DNA of the CDR3: TGTGCCAGCAGTATGGGACGGCTACTAGCGGGGGTTCCCTACGAGCAGTACTTC. The encoded protein is CASSMGRLLAGVPYEQYF.